A single sample gave rise to the 18 T cell receptor beta chains below, sequenced in a study of T cell responses to AZD1222 COVID-19 vaccine. Profiled with immunoSEQ multiplex PCR; TCRdb holds only in-frame clones, not every one. The data hold about 150,000 clones, with about 90% observed a single time. The source was peripheral blood, collected on day 0 of AZD1222 vaccination. Receptors were obtained from an adult in good health.

The chain couples TRBV28 to TRBJ1-6; no firm D call. V lost 6 bases, J lost 0 bases, and 6 bases lay in between. The CDR3 contains 14 residues. Germline values: CDR1 MDHEN, CDR2 SYDVKM. As DNA, the CDR3 is TGTGCCAGCAGAGGGAGCTCCTATAATTCACCCCTCCACTTT. Encoded protein: CASRGSSYNSPLHF.

This clone was seen once. The chain is built from TRBV2 and TRBJ2-7; 7 bases fit TRBD2. Losses at the gene ends were 1 base for V and 7 bases for J; bases not matched to a gene: 10. In germline, CDR1 is SNHLY, CDR2 FYNNEI. CDR3 size: 15 residues. CDR3 sequence reads: CASSEGAGAGWEQYF. CDR3 bases: TGTGCCAGCAGTGAAGGGGCGGGAGCGGGATGGGAGCAGTACTTC.

The chain combines TRBV6-2 or TRBV6-3 with TRBJ1-5; D gene ambiguous. This CDR3 has 15 residues. Germline CDR1 reads MNHEY; CDR2 reads SVGEGT. The V end was cut by 2 bases, the J end by 0 bases, with 8 bases between. The CDR3 loop reads CASSYVGLSNQPQHF. CDR3 DNA: TGTGCCAGCAGTTACGTCGGGCTTAGCAATCAGCCCCAGCATTTT.

CDR3 residues: CASSPPGLSYGYTF. The CDR3 DNA sequence: TGTGCCAGCAGCCCCCCGGGCCTTTCCTATGGCTACACCTTC. The chain combines TRBV7-9 with TRBJ1-2; D call uncertain. V lost 5 bases and J lost 4, with 14 bases in between. CDR3 size: 14 residues. Per germline, CDR1 SEHNR and CDR2 FQNEAQ (reference sequence).

The rearrangement joins TRBV28 to TRBJ2-1; the D is unclear. The germline V gene has CDR1 MDHEN and CDR2 SYDVKM. The ends were cut back, 7 bases at V and 0 bases at J, with 10 bases in the middle. The CDR3 length is 14 residues. Here the CDR3 reads CASNLESSYNEQFF. As DNA, the CDR3 is TGTGCCAGCAATCTAGAAAGCTCCTACAATGAGCAGTTCTTC. Looking up the rest from reference TRBV28 and TRBJ2-1 gives the full variable domain: DVKVTQSSRYLVKRTGEKVFLECVQDMDHENMFWYRQDPGLGLRLIYFSYDVKMKEKGDIPEGYSVSREKKERFSLILESASTNQTSMYLCASNLESSYNEQFFGPGTRLTVL.

This chain links TRBV5-1 with TRBJ1-1; 8 nucleotides align to TRBD1. Trimming cost V 4 bases and J 6 bases; bases outside gene matches: 8. The CDR3 length is 14 residues. Germline V gene lookup returns CDR1 SGHRS and CDR2 YFSETQ. The CDR3 DNA reads TGCGCCAGCAGCCTGACAGGGGTGGAGGCTGAAGCTTTCTTT. Encoded protein: CASSLTGVEAEAFF.

J is TRBJ1-3 and V is TRBV21-1; TRBD1 is taken as the D call from the table, unchecked against the DNA. TRBV21-1 is a pseudogene locus. This CDR3 is built from 15 residues. The CDR3 bases are TGTGCCAGCAGACCGACAGGACCGTCTGGAAACACCATATATTTT. Protein product: CASRPTGPSGNTIYF.

This chain links TRBV3-1 (or the pseudogene TRBV3-2) with TRBJ2-1; 14 nucleotides match TRBD2. The trim removed 5 bases at V and 1 base at J, leaving 7 bases unmatched. Germline CDR1 reads LGHDT; CDR2 reads YNNKEL (reference sequence). The CDR3 totals 18 residues. The CDR3 here is CASSDWGLAGDSYNEQFF. The CDR3 coding sequence is TGTGCCAGCAGCGATTGGGGACTAGCGGGAGATTCCTACAATGAGCAGTTCTTC.

V is TRBV2 and J is TRBJ1-6, with D maybe TRBD1 (5 bases). Germline lookup yields CDR1 SNHLY and CDR2 FYNNEI. The CDR3 runs 14 residues. The V and J ends lost 8 bases and 7 bases respectively, with 15 bases between them. The CDR3 reads CASYKDTRNSPLHF. CDR3 sequence (DNA): TGTGCCAGCTATAAGGACACCCGAAATTCACCCCTCCACTTT.

The V gene is TRBV6-2 or TRBV6-3, the J gene TRBJ1-1, with a weak D call TRBD1 (5 bases). Per germline, CDR1 MNHEY and CDR2 SVGEGT. This CDR3 has 12 residues. V was shortened by 6 bases and J by 5 bases, with 10 bases between the two germline ends. The DNA for the CDR3 is TGTGCCAGCAGCCCCGACAGAACTGAAGCTTTCTTT. This codes for CASSPDRTEAFF.

The chain joins TRBV6-2 or TRBV6-3 to TRBJ2-7, with TRBD1 identical over 7 bases. Germline V CDR1 and CDR2: MNHEY, SVGEGT. The CDR3 has 16 amino acids. The ends lost 2 bases at V and 8 bases at J; junction bases unmatched: 15. CDR3 amino acids: CASSYPRDRATIKQYF. The CDR3 region has the DNA TGTGCCAGCAGTTACCCCCGGGACAGAGCCACTATAAAGCAGTACTTC.

V usage is TRBV18 and J usage is TRBJ2-6; 7 nucleotides line up with TRBD1. This CDR3 has 15 amino acids. V dropped 6 bases and J dropped 2; count of bases not matched to a gene: 4. The germline V gene has CDR1 KGHSH and CDR2 LQKENI. The CDR3 bases are TGTGCCAGCTCTCCCGACAGGGCTGGGGCCAACGTCCTGACTTTC. The encoded protein is CASSPDRAGANVLTF.

Regarding this clone: Because the CDR3's place on the DNA is in doubt, the DNA is left out and the CDR3 is given as listed by TCRdb. J is TRBJ2-1 and V is TRBV19; whether TRBD1, the table's D call, matches the DNA was not checked. Germline CDR1 and CDR2: LNHDA and SQIVND (reference sequence). With termini counted, the CDR3 has 14 amino acids. This chain's CDR3 is CASSPRVGQGIGLF.

This chain connects TRBV19 to TRBJ1-2; tentatively, D is TRBD1 (5 bases). Trimming stripped 4 bases from V and 0 bases from J, with 12 bases between. This CDR3 spans 15 amino acids. Per the germline V gene, CDR1 is LNHDA and CDR2 is SQIVND (reference sequence). CDR3 in amino acids: CASSTRGVANYGYTF. The CDR3 nucleotides are TGTGCCAGTAGTACCCGGGGCGTCGCTAACTATGGCTACACCTTC.

This chain links TRBV7-9 with TRBJ2-2, with no clear D. Trimming took 4 bases from V and 6 from J, leaving 6 bases between them. Germline-derived CDR1 and CDR2 are SEHNR and FQNEAQ (reference sequence). This CDR3 comprises 12 residues. In DNA, the CDR3 is TGTGCCAGCAGCTGGGGTCCCGGGGAGCTGTTTTTT. It yields the protein CASSWGPGELFF.

This clone was seen just once. The chain is built from TRBV12-2 and TRBJ2-2; the table gives TRBD1 as D, unverified against the DNA. TRBV12-2 is a known pseudogene. The CDR3 loop spans 18 amino acids. DNA of the CDR3: TGTGCAAGTCGCACACACCTTAGTGGGGGCGAGGGGACCGGGGAGCTGTTTTTT. Residues: CASRTHLSGGEGTGELFF.

The chain combines TRBV6-5 with TRBJ2-5, with D unclear. Trimming left V 2 bases short and J 4 bases short, with 11 bases between. CDR1 and CDR2 (germline): MNHEY, SVGAGI. The length of the CDR3 is 14 residues. The chain's CDR3 is CASSYTRQLETQYF. Written as DNA, the CDR3 is TGTGCCAGCAGTTACACCCGACAATTAGAGACCCAGTACTTC.

The chain has TRBV6-6 and TRBJ2-3; 10 bases are a match to TRBD2. CDR1 is MNHNY, CDR2 SVGAGI, per germline (reference sequence). The CDR3 is 14 amino acids. V was pared by 8 bases and J by 4 bases, with 6 bases of the junction left unmatched. The CDR3 region is CASSPSGSADTQYF. CDR3 in DNA: TGTGCCAGCTCTCCTAGCGGGAGTGCAGATACGCAGTATTTT.